The next 10 T cell receptor beta chains were all read from a single sample in a study of T cells in Graves' hyperthyroidism and ophthalmopathy. It was RNA transcripts that yielded the amplified TCR beta CDR3 regions. When the TCR CDR3 underwent first-round RT-PCR, the HTBI primer set was used. TCRdb used MiXCR to reprocess the multiplex PCR reads, holding one entry per CDR3 protein. Here the sample spans more than 450,000 distinct CDR3 sequences, less than 15% being singletons. What was sequenced was blood. Receptors originate from a woman aged 40-49 years with Graves' hyperthyroidism.

The rearrangement links TRBV12-3 or TRBV12-4 to TRBJ2-1, with TRBD2 matching over 9 bases. Germline trimming cut 3 bases from V and 6 bases from J; bases unmatched to any gene: 21. This CDR3 is 20 amino acids long. Here the CDR3 DNA reads TGTGCCAGCAGTTTGGAGGTAGCGGGAGCGCTTCACCTTCCGAGCAATGAGCAGTTCTTC. It yields the protein CASSLEVAGALHLPSNEQFF.

This clonotype was seen at least ten times. The chain carries TRBV6-1 and TRBJ1-4; TRBD1 is a possible D gene (5 bases). CDR1 and CDR2 (germline): MNHNS, SASEGT. V dropped 7 bases and J dropped 8 bases, with 17 bases sitting between them. The CDR3 runs 14 residues. CDR3 nucleotide sequence: TGTGCCAGCATGATTGGTGCAGGGAGCGAAAAACTGTTTTTT. Encoded protein: CASMIGAGSEKLFF.

With regard to this clonotype: Being one base from a much bigger clone, this may be a read error. The chain employs TRBV7-8 and TRBJ2-2; D is possibly TRBD1 or TRBD2 (5 bases each). The germline gives CDR1 SGHVS, CDR2 FQNEAQ. The CDR3 length is 16 residues. The CDR3 sequence is CASSSLGGSNTGALFF. For the CDR3, the DNA is TGTGCCAGCAGCTCCCTGGGCGGTTCAAACACCGGGGCGCTGTTTTTT.

This clonotype was counted ten times or more. The chain employs TRBV7-2 and TRBJ2-7; 11 bases are shared with TRBD2. Trimming at V came to 1 base and at J to 1 base, leaving 12 bases not matched to a gene. In germline, CDR1 is SGHTA, CDR2 FQGNSA. This CDR3 contains 19 residues. The CDR3: CASSLGVSGRALRSYEQYF. CDR3 DNA sequence: TGTGCCAGCAGCTTAGGGGTTAGCGGGAGGGCCCTACGATCCTACGAGCAGTACTTC.

A few counts support this clonotype. This chain joins TRBV6-1 and TRBJ1-5; D perhaps matches TRBD1 (5 bases). Between the trimmed V and J ends, which lost 6 bases and 5 bases, there was a span of 11 bases. Germline V gene lookup returns CDR1 MNHNS and CDR2 SASEGT. The CDR3 extends over 13 amino acids. CDR3 sequence reads: CASSSQGDQPQHF. Here the CDR3 DNA reads TGTGCCAGCAGCTCCCAGGGTGATCAGCCCCAGCATTTT.

This clonotype showed up many times. The V call is TRBV28, the J call TRBJ2-1; 15 nucleotides align to TRBD2. CDR1 MDHEN and CDR2 SYDVKM come from the germline V gene. The CDR3 has 15 amino acids. Unmatched junction bases numbered 0, after V lost 6 bases and J lost 3 bases. CDR3 loop: CASRGLAGGYNEQFF. CDR3 in DNA: TGTGCCAGCAGGGGACTAGCGGGAGGCTACAATGAGCAGTTCTTC. Supplemented by reference TRBV28 and TRBJ2-1, the full variable domain reads DVKVTQSSRYLVKRTGEKVFLECVQDMDHENMFWYRQDPGLGLRLIYFSYDVKMKEKGDIPEGYSVSREKKERFSLILESASTNQTSMYLCASRGLAGGYNEQFFGPGTRLTVL.

This clonotype was counted only a few times. The chain links TRBV6-5 to TRBJ2-1; possible D gene TRBD2, 6 bases. V was clipped by 1 base and J by 4 bases, with 11 bases between them. The CDR3 runs to 15 residues. Germline values: CDR1 MNHEY, CDR2 SVGAGI. CDR3 bases: TGTGCCAGCAGTTACTTCGCGGGAACATACAATGAGCAGTTCTTC. Residues: CASSYFAGTYNEQFF.

This clonotype was seen only a few times. In nucleotides, the CDR3 is TGTGCCAGCACCACGGGACTAACGAACACCGGGGAGCTGTTTTTT. This sequence encodes CASTTGLTNTGELFF. The J gene is TRBJ2-2, the V gene TRBV7-2, with 7 bases that match TRBD2. The germline V gene has CDR1 SGHTA and CDR2 FQGNSA. The CDR3 extends over 15 amino acids. Germline trimming cut 7 bases from V and 0 bases from J; bases unmatched to any gene: 5.

The rearrangement joins TRBV11-2 to TRBJ2-1, with D perhaps TRBD2 (5 bases). V was trimmed by 7 bases and J by 4 bases, leaving 20 bases between them. This CDR3 has 16 amino acids. In germline, CDR1 is SGHAT, CDR2 FQNNGV. DNA of the CDR3: TGTGCCAGCAACCCCGGCGCGGGTCGCTCTTACAATGAGCAGTTCTTC. Its translation: CASNPGAGRSYNEQFF. The entire variable domain, with the rest obtained from reference TRBV11-2 and TRBJ2-1, is as follows: EAGVAQSPRYKIIEKRQSVAFWCNPISGHATLYWYQQILGQGPKLLIQFQNNGVVDDSQLPKDRFSAERLKGVDSTLKIQPAKLEDSAVYLCASNPGAGRSYNEQFFGPGTRLTVL.

As for this clonotype: A clone one base away is much larger, so this may be a read error. The chain joins TRBV30 to TRBJ2-7, with 7 bases aligning to TRBD1. This CDR3 comprises 12 residues. Germline CDR1 and CDR2: GTSNPN and SVGIG (reference sequence). The CDR3 DNA follows: TGTACCTCCAGGGGGTCTGCCTACGAGCAGTACTTC. It yields the protein CTSRGSAYEQYF.